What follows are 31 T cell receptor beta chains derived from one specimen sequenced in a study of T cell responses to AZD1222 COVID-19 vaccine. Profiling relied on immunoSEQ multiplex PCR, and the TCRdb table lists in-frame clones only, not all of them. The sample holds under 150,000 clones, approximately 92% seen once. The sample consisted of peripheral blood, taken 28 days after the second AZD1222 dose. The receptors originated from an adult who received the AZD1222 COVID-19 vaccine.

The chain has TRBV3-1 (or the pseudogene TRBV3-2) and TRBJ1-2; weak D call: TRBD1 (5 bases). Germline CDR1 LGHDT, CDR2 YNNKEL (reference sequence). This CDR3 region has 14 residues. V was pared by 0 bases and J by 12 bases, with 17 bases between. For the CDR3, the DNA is TGTGCCAGCAGCCAAGAGGGTTCAAGTGGGGGGAACACCTTC. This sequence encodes CASSQEGSSGGNTF.

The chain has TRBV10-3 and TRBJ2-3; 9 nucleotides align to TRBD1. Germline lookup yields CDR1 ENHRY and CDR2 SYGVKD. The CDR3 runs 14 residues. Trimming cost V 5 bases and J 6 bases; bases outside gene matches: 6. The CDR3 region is CAISWGDRDDTQYF. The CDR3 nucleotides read TGTGCCATCAGTTGGGGGGACAGGGATGATACGCAGTATTTT.

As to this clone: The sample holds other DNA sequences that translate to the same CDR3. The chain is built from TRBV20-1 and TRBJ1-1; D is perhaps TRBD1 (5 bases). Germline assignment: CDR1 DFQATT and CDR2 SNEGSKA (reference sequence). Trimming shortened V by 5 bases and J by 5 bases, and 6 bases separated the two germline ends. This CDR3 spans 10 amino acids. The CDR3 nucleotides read TGCAGTGCTCGGGGGACTGAAGCTTTCTTT. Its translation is CSARGTEAFF.

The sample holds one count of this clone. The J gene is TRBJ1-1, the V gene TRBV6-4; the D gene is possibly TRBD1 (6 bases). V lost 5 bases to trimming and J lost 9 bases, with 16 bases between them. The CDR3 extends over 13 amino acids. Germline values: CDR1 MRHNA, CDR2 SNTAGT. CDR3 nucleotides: TGTGCCAGCAGTCGAACAGGGATAAGTAAAGCTTTCTTT. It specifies CASSRTGISKAFF.

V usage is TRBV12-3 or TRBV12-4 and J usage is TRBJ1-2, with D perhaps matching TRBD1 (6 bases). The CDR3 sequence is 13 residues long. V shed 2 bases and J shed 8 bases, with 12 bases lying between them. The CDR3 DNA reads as TGTGCCAGCAGTTTACGGGCAGGGGAAGGCTACACCTTC. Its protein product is CASSLRAGEGYTF.

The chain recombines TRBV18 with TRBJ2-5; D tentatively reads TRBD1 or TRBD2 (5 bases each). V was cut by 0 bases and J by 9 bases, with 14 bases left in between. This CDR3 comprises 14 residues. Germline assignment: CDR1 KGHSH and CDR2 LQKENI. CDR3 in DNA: TGTGCCAGCTCACCACCGAGCGTAAGGGGAGCCCAGTACTTC. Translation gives CASSPPSVRGAQYF.

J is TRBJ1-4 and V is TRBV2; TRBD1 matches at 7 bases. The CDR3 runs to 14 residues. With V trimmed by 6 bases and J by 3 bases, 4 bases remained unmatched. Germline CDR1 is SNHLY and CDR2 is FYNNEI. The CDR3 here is CASRQGPANEKLFF. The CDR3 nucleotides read TGTGCCAGCAGACAGGGGCCGGCTAATGAAAAACTGTTTTTT.

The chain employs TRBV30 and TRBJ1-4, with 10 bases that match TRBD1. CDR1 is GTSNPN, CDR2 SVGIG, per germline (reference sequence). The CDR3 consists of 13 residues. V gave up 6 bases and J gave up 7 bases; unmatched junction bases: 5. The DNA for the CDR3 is TGTGCCTGTCAGACAGGGGGCTTTGAAAAACTGTTTTTT. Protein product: CACQTGGFEKLFF.

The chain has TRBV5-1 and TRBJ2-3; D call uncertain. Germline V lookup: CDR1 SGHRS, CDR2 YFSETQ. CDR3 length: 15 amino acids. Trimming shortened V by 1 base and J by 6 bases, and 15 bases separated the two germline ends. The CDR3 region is CASSLMGGLADTQYF. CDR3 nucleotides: TGCGCCAGCAGCTTGATGGGCGGCCTGGCGGATACGCAGTATTTT. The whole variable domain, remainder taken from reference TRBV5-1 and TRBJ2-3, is KAGVTQTPRYLIKTRGQQVTLSCSPISGHRSVSWYQQTPGQGLQFLFEYFSETQRNKGNFPGRFSGRQFSNSRSEMNVSTLELGDSALYLCASSLMGGLADTQYFGPGTRLTVL.

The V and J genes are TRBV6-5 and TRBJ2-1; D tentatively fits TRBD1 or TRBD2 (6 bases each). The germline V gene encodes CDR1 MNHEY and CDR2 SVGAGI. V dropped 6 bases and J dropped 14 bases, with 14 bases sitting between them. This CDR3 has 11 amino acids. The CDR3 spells CASRRGDVKFF. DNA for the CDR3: TGTGCCAGCAGGAGGGGGGATGTTAAGTTCTTC.

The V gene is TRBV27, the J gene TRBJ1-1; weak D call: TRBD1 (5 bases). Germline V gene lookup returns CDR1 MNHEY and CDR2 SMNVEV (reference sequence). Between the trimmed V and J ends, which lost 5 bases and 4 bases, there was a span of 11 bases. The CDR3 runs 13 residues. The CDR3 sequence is CASSRSGSTEAFF. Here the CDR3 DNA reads TGTGCCAGCAGTCGTTCAGGGTCCACTGAAGCTTTCTTT.

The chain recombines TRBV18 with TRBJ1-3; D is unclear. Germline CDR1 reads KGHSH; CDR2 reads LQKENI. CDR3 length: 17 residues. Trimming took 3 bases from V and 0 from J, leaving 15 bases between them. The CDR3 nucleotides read TGTGCCAGCTCACCCTTCTCAGATTCAAGCTCTGGAAACACCATATATTTT. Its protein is CASSPFSDSSSGNTIYF.

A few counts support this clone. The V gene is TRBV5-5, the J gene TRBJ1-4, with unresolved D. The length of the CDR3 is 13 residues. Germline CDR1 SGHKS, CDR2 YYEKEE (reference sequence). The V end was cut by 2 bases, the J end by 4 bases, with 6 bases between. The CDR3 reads CASSFSGNEKLFF. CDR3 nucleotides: TGTGCCAGCAGCTTCAGCGGTAATGAAAAACTGTTTTTT.

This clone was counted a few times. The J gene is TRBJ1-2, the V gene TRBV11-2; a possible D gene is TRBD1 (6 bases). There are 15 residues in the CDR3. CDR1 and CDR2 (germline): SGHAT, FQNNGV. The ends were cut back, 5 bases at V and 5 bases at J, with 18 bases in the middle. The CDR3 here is CASSPLGGRRYGYTF. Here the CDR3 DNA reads TGTGCCAGCAGCCCCCTAGGGGGTCGTCGGTATGGCTACACCTTC.

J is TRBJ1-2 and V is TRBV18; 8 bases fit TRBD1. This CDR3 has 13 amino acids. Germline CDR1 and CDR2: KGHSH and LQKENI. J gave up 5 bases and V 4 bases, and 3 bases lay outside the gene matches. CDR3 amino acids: CASSQGQEYGYTF. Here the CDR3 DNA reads TGTGCCAGCTCACAGGGACAGGAGTATGGCTACACCTTC.

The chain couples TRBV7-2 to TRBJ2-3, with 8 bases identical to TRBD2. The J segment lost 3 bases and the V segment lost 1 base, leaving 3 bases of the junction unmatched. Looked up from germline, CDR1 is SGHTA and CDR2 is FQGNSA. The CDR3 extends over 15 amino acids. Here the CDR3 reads CASSLVGGGTDTQYF. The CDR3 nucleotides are TGTGCCAGCAGCTTAGTCGGGGGGGGGACAGATACGCAGTATTTT. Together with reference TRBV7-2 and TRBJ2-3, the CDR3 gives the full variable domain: GAGVSQSPSNKVTEKGKDVELRCDPISGHTALYWYRQSLGQGLEFLIYFQGNSAPDKSGLPSDRFSAERTGGSVSTLTIQRTQQEDSAVYLCASSLVGGGTDTQYFGPGTRLTVL.

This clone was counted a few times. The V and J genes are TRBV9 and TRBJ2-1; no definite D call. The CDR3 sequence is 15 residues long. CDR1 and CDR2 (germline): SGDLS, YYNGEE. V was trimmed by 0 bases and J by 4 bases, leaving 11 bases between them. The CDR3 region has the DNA TGTGCCAGCAGCGTAGCTCAGGACCCATACAATGAGCAGTTCTTC. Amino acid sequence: CASSVAQDPYNEQFF.

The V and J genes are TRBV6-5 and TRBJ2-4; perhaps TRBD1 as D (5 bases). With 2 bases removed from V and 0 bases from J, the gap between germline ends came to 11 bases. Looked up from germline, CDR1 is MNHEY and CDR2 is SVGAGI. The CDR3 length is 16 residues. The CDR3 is CASSYAGISAKNIQYF. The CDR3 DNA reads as TGTGCCAGCAGTTACGCAGGGATTTCAGCCAAAAACATTCAGTACTTC.

CDR3 region: CASSAQPTSGGTYNEQFF. The CDR3 bases are TGTGCCAGCAGTGCCCAACCCACTAGCGGGGGGACCTACAATGAGCAGTTCTTC. This rearrangement joins TRBV6-4 to TRBJ2-1, with TRBD2 matching over 12 bases. Germline V gene lookup returns CDR1 MRHNA and CDR2 SNTAGT. The CDR3 extends over 18 amino acids. The ends lost 4 bases at V and 2 bases at J; junction bases unmatched: 9.

CDR3 sequence reads: CASSMTLNTEAFF. The CDR3 coding sequence is TGTGCCAGTAGTATGACCCTGAACACTGAAGCTTTCTTT. V is TRBV19 and J is TRBJ1-1, with D unclear. Germline loops: CDR1 LNHDA, CDR2 SQIVND (reference sequence). The CDR3 length is 13 residues. V dropped 3 bases and J dropped 0 bases, with 5 bases sitting between them. The variable domain in full, with the rest retrieved from reference TRBV19 and TRBJ1-1, is DGGITQSPKYLFRKEGQNVTLSCEQNLNHDAMYWYRQDPGQGLRLIYYSQIVNDFQKGDIAEGYSVSREKKESFPLTVTSAQKNPTAFYLCASSMTLNTEAFFGQGTRLTVV.

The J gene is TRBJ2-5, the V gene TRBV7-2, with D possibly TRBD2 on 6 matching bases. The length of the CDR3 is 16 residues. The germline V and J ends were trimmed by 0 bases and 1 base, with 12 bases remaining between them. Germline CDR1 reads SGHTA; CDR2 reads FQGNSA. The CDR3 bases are TGTGCCAGCAGCTTAGCGCTGGCTAGCGCCCAAGAGACCCAGTACTTC. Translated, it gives CASSLALASAQETQYF.

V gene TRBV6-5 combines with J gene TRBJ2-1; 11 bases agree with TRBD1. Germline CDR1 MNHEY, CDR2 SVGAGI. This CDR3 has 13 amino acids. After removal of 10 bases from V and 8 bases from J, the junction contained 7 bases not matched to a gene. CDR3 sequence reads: CAIGQGAPYEQFF. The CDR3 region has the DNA TGTGCCATCGGACAGGGGGCGCCTTATGAGCAGTTCTTC.

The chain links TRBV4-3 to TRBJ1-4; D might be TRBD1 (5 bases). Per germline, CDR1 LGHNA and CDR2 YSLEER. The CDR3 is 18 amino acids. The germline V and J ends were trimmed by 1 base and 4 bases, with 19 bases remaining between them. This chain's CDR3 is CASSQGLAAGRGNEKLFF. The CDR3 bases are TGCGCCAGCAGCCAAGGCCTGGCGGCCGGGAGGGGTAATGAAAAACTGTTTTTT.

CDR3 coding DNA: TGTGCCAGCAGCCGCTTAGGGGGGGCCGGATGGGACGAGCAGTTCTTC. Translating it yields CASSRLGGAGWDEQFF. The chain joins TRBV7-6 to TRBJ2-1; possible D gene TRBD2, 7 bases. Germline assignment: CDR1 SGHVS and CDR2 FNYEAQ. The germline V and J ends were trimmed by 5 bases and 10 bases, with 24 bases remaining between them. The CDR3 is 16 amino acids.

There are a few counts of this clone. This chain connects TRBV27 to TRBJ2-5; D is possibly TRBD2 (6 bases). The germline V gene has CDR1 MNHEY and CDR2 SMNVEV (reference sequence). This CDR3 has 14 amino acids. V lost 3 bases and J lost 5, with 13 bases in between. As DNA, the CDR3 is TGTGCCAGCAGTTTCCTTGGGGGGTGGGAGACCCAGTACTTC. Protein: CASSFLGGWETQYF.

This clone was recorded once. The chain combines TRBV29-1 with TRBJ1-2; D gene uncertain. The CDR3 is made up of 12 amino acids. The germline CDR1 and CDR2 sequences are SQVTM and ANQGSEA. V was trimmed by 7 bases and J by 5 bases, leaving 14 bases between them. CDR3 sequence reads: CSAQQDGYGYTF. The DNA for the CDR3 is TGCAGCGCTCAGCAGGACGGGTATGGCTACACCTTC.

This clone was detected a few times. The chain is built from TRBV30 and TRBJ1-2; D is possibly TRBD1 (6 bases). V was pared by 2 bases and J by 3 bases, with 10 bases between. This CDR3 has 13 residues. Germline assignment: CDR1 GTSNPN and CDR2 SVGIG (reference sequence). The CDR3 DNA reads TGTGCCTGGAGTTTTAGGGGGTACTATGGCTACACCTTC. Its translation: CAWSFRGYYGYTF.

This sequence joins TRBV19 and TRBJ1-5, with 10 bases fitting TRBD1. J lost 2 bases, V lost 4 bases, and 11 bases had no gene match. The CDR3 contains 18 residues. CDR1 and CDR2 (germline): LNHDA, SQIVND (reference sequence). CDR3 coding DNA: TGTGCCAGTAGTACCGACAGGGGGCGCGGGATGGGCAATCAGCCCCAGCATTTT. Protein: CASSTDRGRGMGNQPQHF.

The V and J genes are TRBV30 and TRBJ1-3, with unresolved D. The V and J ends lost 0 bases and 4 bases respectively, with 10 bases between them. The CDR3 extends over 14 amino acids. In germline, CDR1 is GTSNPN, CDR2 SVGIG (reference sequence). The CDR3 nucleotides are TGTGCCTGGAGTGTATCCGTAGTCGGAAACACCATATATTTT. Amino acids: CAWSVSVVGNTIYF.

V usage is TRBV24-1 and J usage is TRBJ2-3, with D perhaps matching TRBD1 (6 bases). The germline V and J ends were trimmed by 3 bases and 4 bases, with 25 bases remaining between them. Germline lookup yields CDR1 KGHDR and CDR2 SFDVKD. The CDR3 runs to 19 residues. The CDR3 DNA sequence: TGTGCCACCAGTGATGACACAGGGACCGAGTCGACGTTCGCAGATACGCAGTATTTT. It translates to CATSDDTGTESTFADTQYF.

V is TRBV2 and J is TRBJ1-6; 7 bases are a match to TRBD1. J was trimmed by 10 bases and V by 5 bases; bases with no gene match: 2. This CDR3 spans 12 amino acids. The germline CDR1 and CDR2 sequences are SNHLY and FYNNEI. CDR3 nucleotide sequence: TGTGCCAGCAGTCTCAGGGGGTCACCCCTCCACTTT. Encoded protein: CASSLRGSPLHF.